This paragraph covers one T cell receptor (beta chain) sequence. The antigen it binds to is not known. Base quality data are lacking; no much larger clone is found one base away. These data are taken from a study of cytomegalovirus exposure and HLA in healthy donors (TCRdb year 2017). Study-level background: In an earlier analysis of some 610 of the donors, 250 to 300 Gb of sequence data and roughly 100 million unique TCR beta sequences from about 190 million T cells were reported. An early release that covered 500 to 800 HLA-typed donors contained about 300 gigabases of sequencing data and 70 million to 100 million unique TCR sequences. Of the roughly 400 genotyped donors, 65% to 90% fell in the genetic ancestry cluster associated with self-reported Caucasian donors. The study aimed to test whether cataloging public T cell receptors could reveal signatures of past pathogen exposure. The T cell repertoires of several hundred subjects were profiled by immunosequencing and related to cytomegalovirus serostatus. Besides the first cohort of more than 650 subjects, a separate validation cohort made up of 95 to 150 different subjects was used. To predict cytomegalovirus infection status, the study brought together high-throughput TCR immunosequencing, statistical association of individual TCRs with disease status, and machine learning. In a later analysis, previously published TCR beta repertoires from 666 donors were re-analyzed and high-resolution HLA genotyping was added so that TCR occurrence patterns could be studied. The later analysis used no new phenotypic data to find candidate immune exposures, relying instead on TCR beta sequences and their occurrence across donors. An earlier analysis of 587 of the donors applied high-throughput TCR beta sequencing to assess whether each TCR beta V gene segment acted as functional or pseudogenic. Alongside the repertoire data, information on donor age, sex, ethnicity and CMV serostatus was compiled. A later genetic analysis took genome-wide SNP genotypes for about three fifths of the 666 donors and used that subset as a discovery cohort. All discovery cohort repertoires had been generated using a single sequencing platform. Class I and class II HLA loci were covered by the typing at four-digit resolution. Typing coverage differed by locus: A, B, C, DRB1 and DQB1 were typed in roughly 629-630 donors, DQA1 in 500 to 550, DPA1 in approximately 610, and DPB1 in 472. Because of strong linkage in the cohort, roughly five DR-DQ haplotypes were treated as single units for association and clustering. Among around 400 genotyped donors of the cohort, an average of about 240,000 unique TCR beta nucleotide sequences was sequenced per donor, of which 15% to 20% were non-productive.

In total, approximately 700 healthy bone marrow donors made up the cohort. At the time of sampling, all cohort members were nominally healthy, though unrecorded immune exposures were likely present. The donor was CMV seronegative and belonged to the group of 350 to 400 seronegative cohort members. Each donor provided a peripheral blood sample, and peripheral blood mononuclear cells were used for TCR beta sequencing. The Qiagen DNeasy Blood Extraction Kit was used to extract genomic DNA from the blood cell samples. What the research found in general, with its limitations: A later analysis found that HLA-associated TCR beta chains were more clonally expanded and had lower generation probabilities than equally common non-associated chains. Assigning TCR associations to individual alleles was difficult when HLA alleles, especially DR and DQ, strongly co-occurred. The only immune exposure information available for the cohort was CMV serostatus. An association between a missense DCLRE1C variant and V-gene and J-gene trimming of TCR beta chains was found in a later genetic analysis and replicated in an independent cohort. A later analysis reported that several top co-occurrence clusters appeared linked to parvovirus B19, influenza, CMV and Epstein-Barr virus. A later analysis found that TCR association rates varied across HLA loci, with DRB1 alleles showing the most associated TCRs and HLA-C alleles the fewest. The earlier analysis of 587 of the donors excluded seventeen rarely observed V segments, including chromosome 9 orphons, because counts were too low. Presence/absence analyses assumed roughly uniform sequencing depth across donors, an assumption that may not hold. Because HLA typing was unavailable for some donors at each locus, only the typed subset was used in association tests. Cytomegalovirus status was reported to be diagnosed by the classifier with high specificity and sensitivity in both the original and validation cohorts. According to a later analysis, most CMV-associated TCR beta chains appeared to be HLA-restricted, and the HLA associations seemed to be driven largely by CMV exposure. In a later genetic analysis, fewer N-insertions in productive TCRs were reported among donors in an Asian-associated ancestry cluster than the roughly 670-donor mean. A few of the identified cytomegalovirus-associated TCR beta chains were confirmed in vitro to be specific for cytomegalovirus antigens. A further reported finding was that TCR beta sequences accurately predicted the HLA-A and HLA-B alleles for most subjects in the first cohort. A later analysis associated roughly 17,000 TCR beta sequences with specific HLA alleles at a false discovery rate of 0.05. A group of highly shared sequence variants was considered likely to be a technical artifact of the sequencing pipeline. In the study, about 150 TCR beta chains were listed as associated with cytomegalovirus. Only TCR beta chains were sequenced in this cohort, and the absence of alpha or paired-chain data limited detectable features. It was suggested by the authors that the approach could potentially be generalized to other disease states and immunological phenotypes. Correlated functional status among segregating V segments might be attributable to linkage disequilibrium, but an unknown experimental factor could not be ruled out. Most TCR sequences were seen in very few donors, while some public TCRs were found in many individuals. Broadly in line with IMGT annotations, most TCR beta V segments showed up in productive rearrangements about 87% or about 30% of the time in an earlier analysis of 587 of the donors.

Library creation used the immunoSEQ multiplex PCR assay. For the multiplex PCR, a mixture combining 60 forward primers for TCR Vbeta segments and 13 reverse primers for TCR Jbeta segments was used. The CDR3 region of rearranged TCR beta genes was amplified from genomic DNA by a multiplex PCR assay. On the Illumina HiSeq System, the amplified TCR beta libraries were sequenced as 87-base-pair reads. The authors processed their data as follows. Across the 500 to 700 repertoires, a later analysis counted tens of millions of unique TCR beta chains, roughly 11 million of which were shared by at least two donors. To remove PCR and sequencing errors, raw reads were error-corrected and collapsed into unique sequences using a nearest-neighbor algorithm that merged closely related sequences. Alignment of CDR3 sequences to IMGT reference sequences was used to assign V, D and J gene segments. For a sequence to be retained, a match of at least six nucleotides to both a V gene segment and a J gene segment was required. Rearrangements were called productive when the CDR3 lacked stop codons and stayed in frame with V and J; all others were non-productive. CDR3 was defined according to IMGT convention as the region running from the second conserved V-encoded cysteine to the conserved J-encoded phenylalanine. The earlier analysis of approximately 500 of the donors excluded sequences that lacked an unambiguous match to a single V gene segment. An earlier analysis of a few hundred of the donors called V segments functional above 56.7% productive rearrangements and segregating when the between-donor standard deviation exceeded 5%. A statistical classification framework was built to diagnose cytomegalovirus status from the catalog of TCR beta chain sequences. In a later analysis, V and J genes were assigned by comparing TCR nucleotide sequences against IMGT/GENE-DB human TR gene sequences. In a later analysis, CDR3 sequences and most-parsimonious VDJ recombination scenarios were assigned using the TCRdist pipeline. In a later analysis, every TCR beta chain was defined by the combination of its CDR3 amino acid sequence and its V-gene family, and reads without a unique V-gene family were dropped. A later analysis removed 450 to 600 highly shared, low-generation-probability nucleotide sequences to deal with suspected cross-contamination and a sequencing artifact. In a later analysis, a clonal expansion index for each public chain was calculated from normalized within-repertoire ranks of inferred template counts. In a later analysis, generation probabilities were computed with a VDJ recombination model fitted to out-of-frame rearrangements, and the resulting probabilities were checked against IGoR. A later analysis scored TCR-TCR, TCR-HLA and TCR-CMV co-occurrence with hypergeometric tests, applying a repertoire-size bias correction to TCR pairs. In a later analysis, false discovery rates were estimated by permuting HLA or CMV assignments 20 times. A later analysis grouped co-occurring TCRs with DBSCAN, adding TCRdist sequence similarity when clustering within HLA-allele-positive subsets. Repertoires with fewer than 30,000 or more than 120,000 public chains, plus five repertoires with anomalous nucleotide sharing, were excluded from co-occurrence clustering. TCRdb provides this immuneACCESS table in a form limited to in-frame rearrangements. Some clones are lacking; in checked studies, under half of them reflect an unresolved V gene, and why the rest are absent is not known. V and J calls and clone size are those listed in that table; D and trimming were worked out from the DNA. The sample data list approximately 190,000 clones, and about 85% of these were observed just once. 3.8% of the sample rests with the top ten.

The TCR comes from a man aged 45 to 65 in good health and CMV-seronegative. Sequences were obtained from PBMCs.

The CDR3 protein sequence reads: CGRRGLYGYTF. The DNA sequence is as follows: TGCGGCAGAAGGGGCCTCTATGGCTACACCTTC. The rearrangement combines TRBV20-1 with TRBJ1-2; the best D guess is TRBD1, with 5 bases matching. The CDR1 and CDR2 encoded by the germline V gene (reference sequence) are DFQATT and SNEGSKA. From cysteine to phenylalanine, the CDR3 is 11 amino acids long. The only DNA kept is the CDR3, 33 bases in frame from the first base.